This is a list of T cell receptor beta chains from one sample in a study. TCRdb reprocessed the RT-PCR reads via MiXCR and lists one record per CDR3 protein. The repertoire includes about 680,000 distinct CDR3 sequences, 12% to 15% of them detected once, and 3.6% sits in the top ten. The source material was memory CD4+ T cells from blood. Receptor source: a female donor in good health, serving as a healthy control. The CDR3 runs from the conserved cysteine through the conserved F or W. The order of the fields is J gene, V gene, CDR3 protein.

>TRBJ2-3|TRBV9
CASSDTPAGVTDTQYF
>TRBJ1-1|TRBV12-3/TRBV12-4
CATRTGRGEAFF
>TRBJ2-3|TRBV29-1
CSVEGRGGSTDTQYF
>TRBJ2-5|TRBV7-2
CASSSDLYQETQYF
>TRBJ1-3|TRBV20-1
CSATQGPGNTIYF
>TRBJ2-7|TRBV29-1
CSVVVAGGPREQYF
>TRBJ1-3|TRBV12-3/TRBV12-4
CASSLGRPGNTIYF
>TRBJ2-3|TRBV11-2
CASSLGVGSGTDTQYF
>TRBJ1-2|TRBV29-1
CSVESRIGYTF
>TRBJ1-5|TRBV12-3/TRBV12-4
CASSPGAGNQPQHF
>TRBJ2-2|TRBV7-9
CASSPTSDRGELFF
>TRBJ2-3|TRBV6-1
CASRLGPGTDTQYF
>TRBJ2-5|TRBV29-1
CSADGGWGVQTQYF
>TRBJ2-3|TRBV7-9
CASSLVVQVYTDTQYF
>TRBJ2-3|TRBV20-1
CSASQISTDTQYF
>TRBJ1-5|TRBV6-8
CASSYRGVAPSGQPQHF
>TRBJ2-1|TRBV5-4
CASSLEGLAGNEQFF
>TRBJ2-2|TRBV7-2
CASSPRQGAQGELFF
>TRBJ2-7|TRBV5-1
CASRSLAGGYEQYF
>TRBJ2-2|TRBV9
CASSPRGGADTGELFF
>TRBJ2-7|TRBV7-8
CASSSKDRAGYEQYF
>TRBJ2-7|TRBV9
CASSARLAAPYEQYF
>TRBJ2-5|TRBV20-1
CSAVGQSRGTQYF
>TRBJ2-7|TRBV5-1
CASSLNRDRGLQQYF
>TRBJ1-1|TRBV18
CASSQQGSVTEAFF
>TRBJ2-7|TRBV5-5
CASSLRVPLYEQYF
>TRBJ1-1|TRBV7-2
CASSVNTGLPEAFF
>TRBJ2-7|TRBV20-1
CSASGGRGALEQYF
>TRBJ2-3|TRBV5-1
CASSLATSGSADTQYF
>TRBJ1-2|TRBV4-1
CASSVGRLGQGAQNYGYTF
>TRBJ1-2|TRBV5-5
CASSHPTGGYTF
>TRBJ2-5|TRBV20-1
CSARDPAGDSDWETQYF
>TRBJ1-1|TRBV6-5
CASRRRDRKAFF
>TRBJ1-1|TRBV9
CASSSSYGTGIEAFF
>TRBJ2-7|TRBV20-1
CSARVPGVYEQYF
>TRBJ1-5|TRBV5-6
CASSRTSQWTQHF
>TRBJ1-1|TRBV20-1
CSAREGARRAFF
>TRBJ2-7|TRBV20-1
CSAGGGRGRNEQYF
>TRBJ2-7|TRBV27
CASSHKPGRNYEQYF